Following are 27 T cell receptor beta chains from one sample sequenced in a study of tumor-infiltrating lymphocytes in localized non-small cell lung cancer. Here immunoSEQ multiplex PCR was the method, and the copy in TCRdb shows in-frame clones only, minus some. The table lists 7,000 to 9,000 clones, 55% to 70% of them singletons, with over 10% in the top ten. Sequenced sample: uninvolved lung tissue not adjacent to the tumor. These receptors all stem from a human donor with non-small cell lung cancer.

This clone was recorded once. The genes are TRBV10-3 and TRBJ2-7; D not resolved. Germline CDR1 is ENHRY and CDR2 is SYGVKD. The CDR3 length is 13 residues. V lost 0 bases, J lost 7 bases, and 10 bases lay in between. As DNA, the CDR3 is TGTGCCATCAGTGAGTCTAGTTTGGGGGAGCAGTACTTC. It is translated as CAISESSLGEQYF.

This clone rates as medium-sized. This chain joins TRBV2 and TRBJ1-3; 7 nucleotides line up with TRBD1. The J segment lost 2 bases and the V segment lost 6 bases, leaving 13 bases of the junction unmatched. CDR3 size: 17 residues. Germline V gives CDR1 SNHLY, CDR2 FYNNEI. CDR3 DNA sequence: TGTGCCAGCAGCCTATCTACAGGGGTTCTTACTGGAAACACCATATATTTT. Translated, it gives CASSLSTGVLTGNTIYF.

This clone was seen a handful of times. The chain uses TRBV29-1 and TRBJ1-1; D is perhaps TRBD1 (6 bases). Germline V gene data show CDR1 as SQVTM and CDR2 as ANQGSEA. This CDR3 has 14 residues. Between the trimmed V and J ends, which lost 3 bases and 0 bases, there was a span of 11 bases. CDR3 in amino acids: CSVDLGHLNTEAFF. CDR3 DNA sequence: TGCAGCGTTGACTTGGGACATTTGAACACTGAAGCTTTCTTT.

This rearrangement joins TRBV30 to TRBJ1-6; 11 bases line up with TRBD1. The CDR3 loop spans 13 amino acids. Losses at the gene ends were 5 bases for V and 10 bases for J; bases not matched to a gene: 4. Looked up from germline, CDR1 is GTSNPN and CDR2 is SVGIG (reference sequence). The CDR3: CAWAGDRGSPLHF. DNA of the CDR3: TGTGCCTGGGCCGGGGACAGGGGGTCACCCCTCCACTTT.

This clone was recorded once. The chain employs TRBV7-9 and TRBJ1-6, with 7 bases matching TRBD1. Germline loops: CDR1 SEHNR, CDR2 FQNEAQ (reference sequence). V was clipped by 6 bases and J by 7 bases; unmatched bases: 9. This CDR3 is 15 amino acids long. The CDR3 bases are TGTGCCAGCAGGCAGGGGGACAGAGAAAATTCACCCCTCCACTTT. Protein: CASRQGDRENSPLHF.

The chain couples TRBV7-2 to TRBJ2-5; the match to TRBD2 covers 9 bases. The germline CDR1 and CDR2 sequences are SGHTA and FQGNSA. Trimming cost V 0 bases and J 5 bases; bases outside gene matches: 16. The CDR3 runs 19 residues. This chain's CDR3 is CASSLAAVGGGGRTETQYF. The CDR3 DNA sequence: TGTGCCAGCAGCTTAGCGGCAGTCGGCGGGGGGGGCCGGACGGAGACCCAGTACTTC.

The chain combines TRBV14 with TRBJ1-2; TRBD1 aligns across 11 bases. V shed 1 base and J 6 bases; nucleotides not matched to a gene: 4. The CDR3 consists of 15 residues. CDR1 is SGHDN and CDR2 is FVKESK in the germline V gene. The CDR3 nucleotides read TGTGCCAGCAGCCAAGCGGACAGGGGGCAGAATGGCTACACCTTC. This gives the protein CASSQADRGQNGYTF.

The rearrangement links TRBV15 to TRBJ2-4; maybe TRBD2 (5 bases). With 0 bases removed from V and 6 bases from J, the gap between germline ends came to 18 bases. CDR1 and CDR2 from the germline V gene are LNHNV and YYDKDF (reference sequence). The CDR3 is made up of 17 amino acids. The CDR3 nucleotides read TGTGCCACCAGCAGAGATTCGGCGTCGGAGAGCGGAAACATTCAGTACTTC. Translated: CATSRDSASESGNIQYF. The full variable domain, with the rest looked up from reference TRBV15 and TRBJ2-4, is DAMVIQNPRYQVTQFGKPVTLSCSQTLNHNVMYWYQQKSSQAPKLLFHYYDKDFNNEADTPDNFQSRRPNTSFCFLDIRSPGLGDTAMYLCATSRDSASESGNIQYFGAGTRLSVL.

J is TRBJ2-2 and V is TRBV11-3; D possibly corresponds to TRBD1 (5 bases). The V end was cut by 8 bases, the J end by 8 bases, with 9 bases between. There are 11 residues in the CDR3. The germline CDR1 and CDR2 sequences are SGHNT and YENEEA. The chain's CDR3 is CASGRAGELFF. CDR3 in DNA: TGTGCCAGCGGCAGGGCAGGGGAGCTGTTTTTT.

This clone was seen a few times. The rearrangement uses TRBV19 and TRBJ1-2; a weak D match, TRBD1 (6 bases). The V end lost 6 bases, the J end lost 4 bases, and 15 bases lay between the germline ends. CDR1 LNHDA and CDR2 SQIVND come from the germline V gene (reference sequence). This CDR3 contains 14 residues. This CDR3 is CASSWAGVGYGYTF. In nucleotides, the CDR3 is TGTGCCAGTAGCTGGGCAGGGGTCGGCTATGGCTACACCTTC.

Remarks on this clone: Mismatch with germline at one junction end may stem from a read error. The genes are TRBV5-4 and TRBJ2-5; 7 positions agree with TRBD2. The CDR3 contains 15 residues. The germline V gene has CDR1 SGHNT and CDR2 YYREEE (reference sequence). The CDR3 is CASSLGSGGQETQYF. CDR3 coding DNA: TGCGCCAGCAGCCTCGGCTCGGGGGGCCAAGAGACCCAGTACTTC.

The V call is TRBV5-1, the J call TRBJ2-7, with a possible D match to TRBD1 (7 bases). The germline V gene has CDR1 SGHRS and CDR2 YFSETQ. Trimming removed 0 bases at V and 3 bases at J, with 10 bases between. The CDR3 extends over 14 amino acids. The CDR3 spells CASSLGQGGYEQYF. In DNA, the CDR3 is TGCGCCAGCAGCTTGGGGCAGGGGGGCTACGAGCAGTACTTC.

V gene TRBV7-9 combines with J gene TRBJ1-4; 7 bases agree with TRBD1. The trim removed 3 bases at V and 8 bases at J, leaving 3 bases unmatched. Germline-derived CDR1 and CDR2 are SEHNR and FQNEAQ (reference sequence). The CDR3 length is 13 residues. The CDR3 DNA is TGTGCCAGCAGCTTGGGACAGTGGGAAAAACTGTTTTTT. This encodes CASSLGQWEKLFF.

This clone is large in the sample. The chain recombines TRBV21-1 with TRBJ2-7. TRBV21-1 is annotated as a pseudogene. This CDR3 contains 15 residues. This CDR3 is CASSKGTGRSYEQYF. CDR3 DNA sequence: TGTGCCAGCAGCAAGGGAACAGGGAGGTCCTACGAGCAGTACTTC.

The rearrangement uses TRBV2 and TRBJ2-2; 7 nucleotides align to TRBD1. This CDR3 is built from 15 residues. The germline gives CDR1 SNHLY, CDR2 FYNNEI. The V and J ends lost 6 bases and 2 bases, in that order; junction bases with no gene match: 6. This chain's CDR3 is CASRKDRSNTGELFF. CDR3 nucleotide sequence: TGTGCCAGCAGAAAGGACAGGTCAAACACCGGGGAGCTGTTTTTT.

This clone was counted once. The rearrangement links TRBV25-1 to TRBJ2-7, with D perhaps matching TRBD2 (5 bases). The germline gives CDR1 MGHDK, CDR2 SYGVNS. This CDR3 has 13 residues. Between the trimmed V and J ends, which lost 3 bases and 7 bases, there was a span of 13 bases. The CDR3 here is CASSEGDLGEQYF. Here the CDR3 DNA reads TGTGCCAGCAGTGAGGGAGACTTGGGGGAGCAGTACTTC.

By proportion, this clone is medium-sized. This chain joins TRBV7-9 and TRBJ1-1; weak D call: TRBD1 (6 bases). Trimming took off 5 bases at V and 0 bases at J, with 13 bases between the two ends. This CDR3 is built from 15 residues. Germline V lookup: CDR1 SEHNR, CDR2 FQNEAQ (reference sequence). CDR3 in amino acids: CASSPRGQVNTEAFF. DNA for the CDR3: TGTGCCAGCAGCCCGCGGGGACAAGTGAACACTGAAGCTTTCTTT.

This chain joins TRBV5-6 and TRBJ1-1; D not certain. Germline V CDR1 and CDR2: SGHDT, YYEEEE. This CDR3 comprises 16 residues. V lost 5 bases and J lost 0, with 17 bases in between. The CDR3 DNA follows: TGTGCCAGCAGATTTAGCAGGACGGCGATGAACACTGAAGCTTTCTTT. Its translation: CASRFSRTAMNTEAFF.

V usage is TRBV5-1 and J usage is TRBJ1-1, with D unclear. Trimming took 3 bases from V and 4 from J, leaving 16 bases between them. Germline V gene lookup returns CDR1 SGHRS and CDR2 YFSETQ. This CDR3 has 15 residues. The CDR3 loop reads CASSWIGEQPTEAFF. CDR3 nucleotides: TGCGCCAGCAGCTGGATCGGGGAGCAGCCCACTGAAGCTTTCTTT.

The chain has TRBV11-2 and TRBJ1-6, with TRBD1 matching 9 bases. This CDR3 contains 15 residues. With V trimmed by 4 bases and J by 8 bases, 6 bases remained unmatched. Germline V gene data show CDR1 as SGHAT and CDR2 as FQNNGV. The CDR3 is CASSYLTGGDSPLHF. The CDR3 DNA reads as TGTGCCAGCAGCTACCTGACAGGGGGAGATTCACCCCTCCACTTT.

The rearrangement uses TRBV2 and TRBJ2-5; 7 nucleotides match TRBD1. Germline assignment: CDR1 SNHLY and CDR2 FYNNEI. The CDR3 sequence is 14 residues long. V was pared by 6 bases and J by 2 bases, with 6 bases of the junction left unmatched. CDR3 sequence (DNA): TGTGCCAGCAGCCTAGGGACAGTACAAGAGACCCAGTACTTC. Its protein is CASSLGTVQETQYF.

The J gene is TRBJ1-6, the V gene TRBV11-3; the D gene is possibly TRBD1 (6 bases). From germline, CDR1 is SGHNT and CDR2 YENEEA. V was cut by 7 bases and J by 11 bases, with 18 bases left in between. This CDR3 has 14 residues. CDR3 protein: CASTPGDTKAPLHF. The DNA of the CDR3 is TGTGCCAGCACCCCAGGGGACACTAAGGCACCCCTCCACTTT.

This clone is deemed medium-sized (0.01 to 0.1%). This chain links TRBV2 with TRBJ2-7; D perhaps matches TRBD1 (6 bases). Trimming left V 9 bases short and J 4 bases short, with 10 bases between. Looked up from germline, CDR1 is SNHLY and CDR2 is FYNNEI. The CDR3 loop spans 11 amino acids. This CDR3 is CASQQGYEQYF. In nucleotides, the CDR3 is TGTGCCAGTCAACAGGGATACGAGCAGTACTTC.

This clone is categorized as medium-sized. This rearrangement joins TRBV5-6 to TRBJ1-5, with TRBD1 identical over 10 bases. V was pared by 0 bases and J by 5 bases, with 2 bases of the junction left unmatched. Germline V CDR1 and CDR2: SGHDT, YYEEEE. This CDR3 is built from 15 residues. CDR3 sequence: CASSLGQGAYQPQHF. The CDR3 bases are TGTGCCAGCAGCTTGGGACAGGGGGCTTATCAGCCCCAGCATTTT.

The chain combines TRBV5-5 with TRBJ1-1; D unresolved. The length of the CDR3 is 13 residues. Germline assignment: CDR1 SGHKS and CDR2 YYEKEE (reference sequence). With 3 bases removed from V and 1 base from J, the gap between germline ends came to 7 bases. CDR3 loop: CASSYFKNTEAFF. The CDR3 bases are TGTGCCAGCAGCTATTTCAAGAACACTGAAGCTTTCTTT.

The gene calls are TRBV5-6 and TRBJ1-1, with a possible D match to TRBD1 (6 bases). V shed 4 bases and J shed 1 base, with 17 bases lying between them. Germline V lookup: CDR1 SGHDT, CDR2 YYEEEE. The length of the CDR3 is 16 residues. DNA for the CDR3: TGTGCCAGCAGCCCCGAGGGGGGCAGCGCGAACACTGAAGCTTTCTTT. It is translated as CASSPEGGSANTEAFF.

The chain couples TRBV23-1 to TRBJ2-7, with D uncertain. TRBV23-1 is marked as an open reading frame, function uncertain. V dropped 4 bases and J dropped 4 bases, with 17 bases sitting between them. The CDR3 is made up of 15 amino acids. In DNA, the CDR3 is TGCGCCAGCAGTCTGGGTGTGAAGGGAAGGTACGAGCAGTACTTC. It is translated as CASSLGVKGRYEQYF.